This T cell receptor beta chain was sequenced during a study of T cells in Graves' hyperthyroidism and ophthalmopathy. Findings and caveats of the study: Blood held most thyroid clonotypes expanded above 0.001 frequency.

Diagnoses were made from clinical symptoms, serum measures (thyroxine and TRAb), thyroid ultrasound and orbital computed tomography. This clonotype was found a few times. Its antigen is undetermined. Amplified TCR beta CDR3 regions came from RNA transcripts. The HTBI primer set drove a first-round RT-PCR of the TCR CDR3. One entry per CDR3 protein results from TCRdb running MiXCR on the multiplex PCR reads. The sample contains fewer than 350,000 distinct CDR3 sequences, 15% to 20% of which appear only once. In germline, CDR1 is KGHDR, CDR2 SFDVKD. There are 14 residues in the CDR3. The V end was cut by 2 bases, the J end by 4 bases, with 10 bases between.

This clonotype was sampled from a man in his forties or fifties with Graves' ophthalmopathy. This chain uses TRBV24-1 with TRBJ1-2; a possible D gene is TRBD1 (5 bases). Specimen: blood. CDR3 region: CATSDWSQGYGYTF. CDR3 bases: TGTGCCACCAGTGATTGGTCCCAGGGCTATGGCTACACCTTC.